The 29 T cell receptor beta chains reported below all come from one sample, sequenced in a study of vaccination and CD4 T cells after COVID-19. The treatment is: approximately 10-day PBMC culture with coronavirus spike peptide pools or control peptides (ViraFEST assay). Sequence data for DNA of cultured CD4+ T cells were generated by the Oncomine TCR Beta short-read assay. Each CDR3 protein gets one entry after TCRdb re-called the PCR reads with MiXCR. The sample contains over 8,500 distinct CDR3 sequences, 65% to 70% of which appear only once. No antigens are known for them. Sequenced here: CD4+ T cells from blood, cultured in vitro, sampled before SARS-CoV-2 vaccination. Receptors originate from a human donor who had recovered from COVID-19.

The rearrangement joins TRBV6-2 or TRBV6-3 to TRBJ2-5; D call uncertain. The CDR3 extends over 14 amino acids. The germline V gene encodes CDR1 MNHEY and CDR2 SVGEGT. The V end lost 8 bases, the J end lost 1 base, and 14 bases lay between the germline ends. The chain's CDR3 is CASGTTGFQETQYF. The CDR3 DNA follows: TGTGCCAGCGGTACTACCGGGTTCCAAGAGACCCAGTACTTC.

The chain combines TRBV7-2 with TRBJ2-5; 7 bases agree with TRBD1. CDR1 is SGHTA and CDR2 is FQGNSA in the germline V gene. Unmatched junction bases numbered 8, after V lost 5 bases and J lost 5 bases. The CDR3 is 14 residues long. The DNA for the CDR3 is TGTGCCAGCAGCCGACAGGGATTGCTGGAGACCCAGTACTTC. Its protein product is CASSRQGLLETQYF.

This clonotype occurred once. The gene calls are TRBV12-1 and TRBJ2-1; the table's D call, TRBD1, has no DNA check behind it. TRBV12-1 is assigned pseudogene status. This CDR3 has 12 amino acids. CDR3 residues: CASRQGYNEQFF. The CDR3 DNA reads as TGTGCCAGCAGACAGGGCTACAATGAGCAGTTCTTC.

V is TRBV4-3 and J is TRBJ1-5; maybe TRBD1 (6 bases). The CDR3 extends over 17 amino acids. Germline V gives CDR1 LGHNA, CDR2 YSLEER. V was pared by 0 bases and J by 5 bases, with 17 bases between. The CDR3 sequence is CASSQDIGGGAYQPQHF. The CDR3 DNA reads TGCGCCAGCAGCCAAGATATCGGTGGGGGCGCCTATCAGCCCCAGCATTTT.

The CDR3 DNA is TGTGCCAGCAGCCTTTATCAGGGTGTCCGCACCGGGGAGCTGTTTTTT. Translated: CASSLYQGVRTGELFF. The chain couples TRBV7-8 to TRBJ2-2; D might be TRBD1 (5 bases). CDR3 length equals 16 residues. Germline assignment: CDR1 SGHVS and CDR2 FQNEAQ. Trimming cost V 5 bases and J 4 bases, with 17 bases left between them.

As for this clonotype: One junction end does not reproduce the germline sequence, and a read error may be involved. The genes are TRBV10-1 and TRBJ2-2; D is ambiguous. Germline V gene lookup returns CDR1 WNHNN and CDR2 SYGVQD (reference sequence). This CDR3 region has 14 residues. The CDR3 sequence is CASGDGINTGELFF. CDR3 DNA: TGCGCCAGCGGTGACGGTATAAACACCGGGGAGCTGTTTTTT.

This chain links TRBV6-1 with TRBJ2-4; D is undetermined. There are 14 residues in the CDR3. Germline loops: CDR1 MNHNS, CDR2 SASEGT. The V end was cut by 3 bases, the J end by 5 bases, with 11 bases between. The CDR3 DNA reads as TGTGCCAGCAGTGACCGGAACGTAGAAAACATTCAGTACTTC. Translated: CASSDRNVENIQYF.

This sequence joins TRBV19 and TRBJ2-1, with TRBD1 identical over 7 bases. Trimming at V came to 5 bases and at J to 12 bases, leaving 4 bases not matched to a gene. This CDR3 has 11 amino acids. The germline V gene encodes CDR1 LNHDA and CDR2 SQIVND (reference sequence). The DNA for the CDR3 is TGTGCCAGTAGTTACCGGGACAGGCAGTTCTTC. It encodes CASSYRDRQFF. Full variable domain (missing parts from reference TRBV19 and TRBJ2-1): DGGITQSPKYLFRKEGQNVTLSCEQNLNHDAMYWYRQDPGQGLRLIYYSQIVNDFQKGDIAEGYSVSREKKESFPLTVTSAQKNPTAFYLCASSYRDRQFFGPGTRLTVL.

CDR3 nucleotides: TGTGCCACCAGTGACGGACAGGATAGGGAGCAGTACTTC. It specifies CATSDGQDREQYF. The chain recombines TRBV24-1 with TRBJ2-7; TRBD1 agrees at 7 bases. The length of the CDR3 is 13 residues. Germline trimming cut 4 bases from V and 7 bases from J; bases unmatched to any gene: 6. Germline V gives CDR1 KGHDR, CDR2 SFDVKD.

J is TRBJ2-2 and V is TRBV5-4; D possibly corresponds to TRBD2 (6 bases). Trimming shortened V by 3 bases and J by 9 bases, and 15 bases separated the two germline ends. This CDR3 contains 14 residues. Germline V lookup: CDR1 SGHNT, CDR2 YYREEE (reference sequence). Here the CDR3 reads CASSSYLARRELFF. For the CDR3, the DNA is TGTGCCAGCAGCTCTTATCTAGCGCGAAGGGAGCTGTTTTTT.

The gene calls are TRBV19 and TRBJ1-6; D gene unclear. The CDR3 has 11 residues. Germline CDR1 is LNHDA and CDR2 is SQIVND (reference sequence). Trimming removed 4 bases from V and 9 bases from J, with 4 bases in between. CDR3 bases: TGTGCCAGTAGTAGCGGTTCACCCCTCCACTTT. Its protein is CASSSGSPLHF.

This sequence joins TRBV25-1 and TRBJ2-3; perhaps TRBD1 as D (5 bases). Trimming removed 7 bases at V and 4 bases at J, with 12 bases between. The V gene's germline CDR1 is MGHDK and CDR2 SYGVNS. The length of the CDR3 is 13 residues. The CDR3 spells CASMTEFSDTQYF. The CDR3 region has the DNA TGTGCCAGCATGACAGAGTTCTCAGATACGCAGTATTTT.

This clonotype was counted a single time. The V gene is TRBV29-1, the J gene TRBJ2-5; 7 bases agree with TRBD1. The CDR3 is 15 residues long. Germline V gene sequence: CDR1 SQVTM, CDR2 ANQGSEA. V lost 3 bases, J lost 4 bases, and 11 bases stayed unmatched. In nucleotides, the CDR3 is TGCAGCGTTGACGAGGCACAGGGGTTCCGAGAGACCCAGTACTTC. Its protein product is CSVDEAQGFRETQYF.

This rearrangement joins TRBV27 to TRBJ2-3; TRBD2 aligns across 10 bases. The CDR3 is 15 residues long. Per germline, CDR1 MNHEY and CDR2 SMNVEV (reference sequence). After removal of 5 bases from V and 5 bases from J, the junction contained 7 bases not matched to a gene. This chain's CDR3 is CASSALAGVQDTQYF. In nucleotides, the CDR3 is TGTGCCAGCAGTGCTCTAGCGGGAGTACAAGATACGCAGTATTTT.

The CDR3 protein is CSANSRDRGPTDTQYF. The DNA for the CDR3 is TGCAGTGCGAACTCCCGGGACAGGGGTCCCACAGATACGCAGTATTTT. V gene TRBV20-1 combines with J gene TRBJ2-3, with TRBD1 matching over 10 bases. The CDR3 runs 16 residues. Per germline, CDR1 DFQATT and CDR2 SNEGSKA (reference sequence). Trimming cost V 6 bases and J 2 bases; bases outside gene matches: 11.

The table lists this clonotype with a few counts. The V call is TRBV20-1, the J call TRBJ2-2; D perhaps matches TRBD2 (6 bases). CDR3 length equals 16 residues. V dropped 2 bases and J dropped 1 base, with 14 bases sitting between them. CDR1 is DFQATT, CDR2 SNEGSKA, per germline (reference sequence). This CDR3 reads CSARLWRDQNTGELFF. The CDR3 coding sequence is TGCAGTGCTAGACTCTGGCGGGACCAGAACACCGGGGAGCTGTTTTTT.

The chain links TRBV2 to TRBJ1-5, with D possibly TRBD1 on 5 matching bases. V was cut by 8 bases and J by 3 bases, with 11 bases left in between. This CDR3 has 13 residues. Germline V lookup: CDR1 SNHLY, CDR2 FYNNEI. CDR3 sequence reads: CASGGGDNQPQHF. In nucleotides, the CDR3 is TGTGCCAGCGGGGGGGGAGACAATCAGCCCCAGCATTTT. Filled out from reference TRBV2 and TRBJ1-5, the complete variable domain reads EPEVTQTPSHQVTQMGQEVILRCVPISNHLYFYWYRQILGQKVEFLVSFYNNEISEKSEIFDDQFSVERPDGSNFTLKIRSTKLEDSAMYFCASGGGDNQPQHFGDGTRLSIL.

V gene TRBV20-1 combines with J gene TRBJ2-2; 7 nucleotides agree with TRBD1. This CDR3 region has 16 residues. The J segment lost 1 base and the V segment lost 0 bases, leaving 5 bases of the junction unmatched. Germline V CDR1 and CDR2: DFQATT, SNEGSKA (reference sequence). CDR3 residues: CSARDSGTENTGELFF. Here the CDR3 DNA reads TGCAGTGCTAGAGACTCCGGGACAGAGAACACCGGGGAGCTGTTTTTT.

The chain recombines TRBV21-1 with TRBJ1-5; the D call of TRBD1 is as the table states it, not checked on the DNA. TRBV21-1 is shown as a pseudogene. The length of the CDR3 is 14 residues. The CDR3 DNA reads as TGTGCCAGCAGGAGGACAGGGAGCAATCAGCCCCAGCGTTTT. It translates to CASRRTGSNQPQRF.

This chain joins TRBV2 and TRBJ2-1; 8 nucleotides match TRBD1. Germline V lookup: CDR1 SNHLY, CDR2 FYNNEI. The J segment lost 4 bases and the V segment lost 6 bases, leaving 8 bases of the junction unmatched. This CDR3 spans 15 amino acids. The CDR3 is CASSTDRGRYNEQFF. CDR3 DNA: TGTGCCAGCAGCACCGACAGGGGAAGGTACAATGAGCAGTTCTTC.

The chain links TRBV20-1 to TRBJ2-7; no firm D call. Germline V CDR1 and CDR2: DFQATT, SNEGSKA (reference sequence). CDR3 length: 12 residues. Trimming removed 0 bases at V and 2 bases at J, with 5 bases between. The CDR3 reads CSAREAAYEQYF. In nucleotides, the CDR3 is TGCAGTGCTAGAGAGGCAGCCTACGAGCAGTACTTC.

This clonotype showed up just a few times. The J gene is TRBJ1-2, the V gene TRBV20-1; possibly TRBD1 for D (6 bases). Trimming stripped 0 bases from V and 7 bases from J, with 12 bases between. The length of the CDR3 is 13 residues. Germline CDR1 and CDR2: DFQATT and SNEGSKA (reference sequence). The CDR3 protein is CSAREPGVGGYTF. In DNA form, the CDR3 reads TGCAGTGCTAGAGAACCAGGGGTAGGTGGCTACACCTTC.

This chain uses TRBV10-3 with TRBJ1-1; D unclear. Germline V gene lookup returns CDR1 ENHRY and CDR2 SYGVKD. The V end was cut by 6 bases, the J end by 3 bases, with 11 bases between. The CDR3 is 13 residues long. This chain's CDR3 is CAIRGEDYTEAFF. In nucleotides, the CDR3 is TGTGCCATCAGGGGAGAAGACTACACTGAAGCTTTCTTT.

The table lists this clonotype with a few counts. The gene calls are TRBV27 and TRBJ2-3; D is unresolved. The length of the CDR3 is 13 residues. Germline V gene lookup returns CDR1 MNHEY and CDR2 SMNVEV (reference sequence). The V end was cut by 5 bases, the J end by 6 bases, with 12 bases between. CDR3 coding DNA: TGTGCCAGCAGTACCCGACCGCTTGATACGCAGTATTTT. The encoded protein is CASSTRPLDTQYF.

V gene TRBV6-5 combines with J gene TRBJ1-1; tentative D call: TRBD1 (5 bases). The CDR3 has 14 amino acids. Looked up from germline, CDR1 is MNHEY and CDR2 is SVGAGI. The ends were cut back, 2 bases at V and 5 bases at J, with 12 bases in the middle. The CDR3 reads CASSYGRDLTEAFF. DNA of the CDR3: TGTGCCAGCAGTTACGGCAGGGACTTGACTGAAGCTTTCTTT.

This sequence joins TRBV6-1 and TRBJ1-2, with a tentative D call TRBD1 (6 bases). Germline lookup yields CDR1 MNHNS and CDR2 SASEGT. The CDR3 totals 14 residues. The V end lost 5 bases, the J end lost 5 bases, and 15 bases lay between the germline ends. CDR3 sequence reads: CASSKNREGYGYTF. CDR3 nucleotides: TGTGCCAGCAGTAAGAACAGGGAGGGTTATGGCTACACCTTC.

As for this clonotype: A read error may account for a junction end that differs from germline. The rearrangement joins TRBV7-7 to TRBJ2-1; D might be TRBD1 or TRBD2, each matching 5 bases. From germline, CDR1 is SSHAT and CDR2 FNYEAQ (reference sequence). The CDR3 sequence is 15 residues long. This CDR3 is CASSLGTDALNEQFF. The CDR3 bases are TGTGCTAGCAGCTTAGGGACGGACGCTTTAAATGAGCAGTTCTTC.

This clonotype is categorized as large. This chain connects TRBV7-2 to TRBJ2-3; 7 bases fit TRBD2. The CDR3 is 15 residues long. The trim removed 3 bases at V and 4 bases at J, leaving 7 bases unmatched. CDR1 and CDR2 (germline): SGHTA, FQGNSA. CDR3 sequence: CASSFGGSGADTQYF. CDR3 nucleotide sequence: TGTGCCAGCAGCTTCGGCGGGAGTGGGGCAGATACGCAGTATTTT. The entire variable domain, with the rest obtained from reference TRBV7-2 and TRBJ2-3, is as follows: GAGVSQSPSNKVTEKGKDVELRCDPISGHTALYWYRQSLGQGLEFLIYFQGNSAPDKSGLPSDRFSAERTGGSVSTLTIQRTQQEDSAVYLCASSFGGSGADTQYFGPGTRLTVL.

In nucleotides, the CDR3 is TGTGCCAGCAGTGAAGAGGGACGCGGTGAGCAGTTCTTC. Encoded protein: CASSEEGRGEQFF. The chain has TRBV2 and TRBJ2-1; D may match TRBD1 or TRBD2 (5 bases each). The length of the CDR3 is 13 residues. The V end was cut by 1 base, the J end by 9 bases, with 10 bases between. Per germline, CDR1 SNHLY and CDR2 FYNNEI.